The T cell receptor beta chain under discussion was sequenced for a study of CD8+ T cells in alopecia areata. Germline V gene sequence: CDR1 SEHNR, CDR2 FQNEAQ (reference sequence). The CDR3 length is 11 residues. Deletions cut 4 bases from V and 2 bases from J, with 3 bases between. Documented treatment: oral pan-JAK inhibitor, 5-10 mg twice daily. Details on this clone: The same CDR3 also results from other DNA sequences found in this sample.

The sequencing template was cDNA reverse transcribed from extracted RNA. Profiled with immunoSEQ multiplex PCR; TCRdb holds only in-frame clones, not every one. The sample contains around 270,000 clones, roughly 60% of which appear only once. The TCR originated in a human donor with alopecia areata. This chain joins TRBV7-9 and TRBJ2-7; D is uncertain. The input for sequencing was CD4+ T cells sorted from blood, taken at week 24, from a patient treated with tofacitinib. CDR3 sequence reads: CASSSAYEQYF. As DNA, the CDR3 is TGTGCCAGCAGCTCCGCCTACGAGCAGTACTTC.